A selection of T cell receptor beta chains follows, all from one sample in a study of T-cell memory formation after mild COVID-19. TCRdb itself ran the 5' RACE reads through MiXCR, one entry per CDR3 protein. The sample contains about 170,000 distinct CDR3 sequences, over 10% of which appear only once. Material for sequencing was PBMCs or a T cell subset sorted from them (not recorded which). These TCRs come from a man younger than 35 who had mild COVID-19 (a few samples of this study predate the infection). Cell type and time point are not known. CDR3s leave out the opening cysteine and the closing phenylalanine or tryptophan.

J,V,CDR3
TRBJ2-5,TRBV5-1,ASSLGAEETQY
TRBJ2-3,TRBV29-1,SADRAGSTQY
TRBJ2-5,TRBV5-1,ASSPEGADQY
TRBJ2-3,TRBV7-6,ASTRTGDTDTQY
TRBJ1-1,TRBV6-6,ASHPTQGNTEAF
TRBJ2-2,TRBV7-6,ASSRRVGATGELF
TRBJ1-5,TRBV2,ASKQGEDQPQH
TRBJ2-3,TRBV5-1,ASRSGLTAGADTQY
TRBJ1-4,TRBV27,ASSYQGRTNEKLF
TRBJ2-3,TRBV10-3,AISILAGDDTQY
TRBJ2-7,TRBV20-1,SARDYRRQGIYEQY
TRBJ2-3,TRBV20-1,SARSGASTDTQY
TRBJ1-6,TRBV6-5,ASTYLATASSPLH
TRBJ2-3,TRBV29-1,SVDWGGVSDTQY
TRBJ1-1,TRBV7-6,ASRHDSHTEAF
TRBJ2-5,TRBV5-4,ASSQAQETQY
TRBJ1-5,TRBV29-1,SVEDRVGQPQH
TRBJ1-5,TRBV3-1,ASSPVGGLNQPQH
TRBJ2-2,TRBV19,ASSISPGDTGELF